Included here is one TCR beta chain sequence, with context. This specimen comes from a study of blood T cell repertoires in COVID-19. In the study overall: Donors in the United States, Italy and Spain gave samples during acute or convalescent COVID-19. In each case, the material was cDNA or gDNA derived from T cells, B-cell-depleted T cells, or PBMCs.

As processed by the authors: Estimated nucleated cell counts came from reference gene primer amplification. The repertoire was sequenced with immunoSEQ multiplex PCR; TCRdb's copy has only in-frame clones and lacks some. The V and J calls and clone size were taken over from that table, and D and trimming were inferred from the DNA. Found here are around 69,000 clones, 85% to 90% of them singletons; the top ten hold around 5.2%. This CDR3 has 15 amino acids. The V gene end was trimmed by 5 bases and the J gene end by 2 bases; junction bases not matched to a gene: 8. Germline loops: CDR1 KGHDR, CDR2 SFDVKD.

This chain joins TRBV24-1 and TRBJ2-7; 7 bases agree with TRBD2. The sample consisted of peripheral blood. The source of this sequence is a woman aged 45-65 years with active COVID-19. The CDR3, as DNA: TGTGCCACCAGTGGCGGACTAGGGGTCCCCTACGAGCAGTACTTC. Amino acids: CATSGGLGVPYEQYF.